This TCR beta chain emerged from a study of blood T cell repertoires in COVID-19 (dated by TCRdb to 2019 to 2021). As for the study more broadly: Samples covering the acute and convalescent phases of COVID-19 were provided by collaborators in the United States, Italy and Spain. The prospective study material was composed of cDNA or gDNA derived from T cells, B-cell-depleted T cells, or PBMCs. Subjects who had been exposed to COVID-19, were actively infected with it, or had recovered from it provided the deeply sampled blood TCRbeta repertoires that made up the dataset. The repertoires were made available in a free public database intended to serve as a resource for research on the immune response to SARS-CoV-2. Samples came from the ongoing ImmuneRACE study (first 160 participants) plus 1,254 subjects from 6 global collaborators. The sample metadata nearly always contained a de-identified subject ID, COVID-19 status, age in years and sex. Where available, HLA class I and class II types were obtained from metadata supplied by the sample provider rather than from assay-based typing.

Whole blood was collected in K2EDTA tubes by collaborating institutions according to the institutions' own protocols. For TCRbeta analysis, collaborators shipped samples in one of three forms: frozen whole blood, isolated PBMCs, or DNA extracted from either of those sample types. This clone was picked up a small number of times. Its antigen remains undetermined. No base quality information exists; no much larger clone differs at one position. General study outcomes and caveats: Clinical and demographic metadata were provided uncurated, with the amount varying by source and participant.

The CDR3 runs 15 amino acids, cysteine and phenylalanine included. Only the CDR3 part of the read is kept: 45 bases, read in frame from the first base. CDR1 and CDR2, looked up from the germline V gene, are SGHVS and FNYEAQ. Trimming accounts for 2 bases at V and 3 bases at J, while the number of junction bases matched to no gene is 7. TCRbeta CDR3 regions were amplified from genomic DNA using the immunoSEQ Assay, a bias-controlled multiplex PCR. The paper's data handling went like this. Nucleated cell counts per sample were estimated from amplification of reference gene primers within the assay. Sequence reads were collapsed and filtered to measure the absolute abundance of every unique TCRbeta CDR3 rearrangement. For each sample, productive Simpson clonality was calculated as the square root of Simpson's diversity index over productive rearrangements. TCRdb took this table from immuneACCESS and kept in-frame rearrangements with V and J called. Such tables lack part of the clones; where checked against another copy, unresolved V genes explain under half of the gap, and the rest is unexplained. Clone size and the V and J calls come from that table; the DNA yielded D and trimming. The sample table contains over 30,000 clones; only one count was recorded for about four fifths of them. Of the sample, 3% to 4% is held by the ten largest clones.

The sequenced sample consisted of peripheral blood. The rearrangement combines TRBV7-6 with TRBJ2-7; 7 junctional bases match TRBD2. The source is a man aged 50 or older with acute or convalescent COVID-19. The CDR3 is CASSLSGGSIYEQYF. The DNA is TGTGCCAGCAGCTTAAGCGGCGGGAGTATCTACGAGCAGTACTTC.